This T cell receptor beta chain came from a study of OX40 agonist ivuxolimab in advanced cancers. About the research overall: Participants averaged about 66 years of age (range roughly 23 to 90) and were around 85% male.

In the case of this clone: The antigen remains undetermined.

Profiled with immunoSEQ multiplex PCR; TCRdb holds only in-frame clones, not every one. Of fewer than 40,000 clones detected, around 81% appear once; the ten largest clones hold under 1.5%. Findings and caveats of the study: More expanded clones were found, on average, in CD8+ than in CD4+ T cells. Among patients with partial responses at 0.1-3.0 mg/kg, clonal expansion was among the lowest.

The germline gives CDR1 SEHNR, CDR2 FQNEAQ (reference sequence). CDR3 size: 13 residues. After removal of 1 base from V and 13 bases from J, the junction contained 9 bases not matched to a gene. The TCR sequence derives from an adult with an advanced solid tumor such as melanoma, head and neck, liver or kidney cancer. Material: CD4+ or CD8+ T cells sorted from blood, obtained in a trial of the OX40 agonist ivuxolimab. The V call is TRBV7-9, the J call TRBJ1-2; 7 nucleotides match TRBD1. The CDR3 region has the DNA TGTGCCAGCAGCTTAGAATTGACAGGGTGGCCCACCTTC. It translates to CASSLELTGWPTF. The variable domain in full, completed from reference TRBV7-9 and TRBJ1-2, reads DTGVSQNPRHKITKRGQNVTFRCDPISEHNRLYWYRQTLGQGPEFLTYFQNEAQLEKSRLLSDRFSAERPKGSFSTLEIQRTEQGDSAMYLCASSLELTGWPTFGSGTRLTVV.